This T cell receptor (beta chain) was sequenced for a study of blood T cells in healthy people across ages. Points from the study as a whole: There were more naive CD4+ cells and higher diversity in long-lived donors than in aged donors.

Using a J-beta primer mix together with a sample-barcoded 5' primer, a second PCR was run for roughly 6 to 12 cycles. One entry per CDR3 protein, called by TCRdb with MiXCR from the 5' RACE reads. The repertoire holds about 970,000 distinct CDR3 sequences, with just over 50% as singletons. CDR1 is MGHRA and CDR2 is YSYEKL in the germline V gene. Trimming removed 2 bases at V and 7 bases at J, with 21 bases between. CDR3 length: 17 amino acids. This clonotype was detected only once. What it binds is not known. Per sample, extraction of total RNA gave at least 5.5 micrograms in every case. The chain uses TRBV4-1 and TRBJ1-5, with D unresolved. Sequenced sample: blood. The sequence came from a woman in her sixties or seventies in good health. CDR3 in DNA: TGCGCCAGCAGCCAATCAGGACCTGAGCGACGACGGCAGCCCCAGCATTTT. This gives the protein CASSQSGPERRRQPQHF.